This TCR beta chain appears in the sequencing data of a study of cytomegalovirus exposure and HLA in healthy donors. Study summary: Of roughly 400 genotyped donors, roughly 81% grouped in the Caucasian-associated ancestry cluster.

The CDR3 is 16 amino acids. Germline values: CDR1 SNHLY, CDR2 FYNNEI. V was clipped by 3 bases and J by 4 bases, with 15 bases between them. The primer mix had 60 Vbeta and 13 Jbeta primers. TCRdb keeps only in-frame clones here, not all; method: immunoSEQ multiplex PCR. The sample contains about 90,000 clones, about 69% of which appear only once. The sequenced sample was PBMCs. V is TRBV2 and J is TRBJ2-2; D gene ambiguous. This clonotype was sampled from a woman younger than 35 in good health and CMV-seropositive. This CDR3 reads CASSDTPYPSTGELFF. The CDR3 DNA is TGTGCCAGCAGTGATACCCCCTATCCTAGCACCGGGGAGCTGTTTTTT. The full variable domain, its missing parts supplied by reference TRBV2 and TRBJ2-2, is EPEVTQTPSHQVTQMGQEVILRCVPISNHLYFYWYRQILGQKVEFLVSFYNNEISEKSEIFDDQFSVERPDGSNFTLKIRSTKLEDSAMYFCASSDTPYPSTGELFFGEGSRLTVL.